This passage covers 27 T cell receptor beta chains from one sample sequenced in a study of T cell changes during pregnancy in multiple sclerosis (dated by TCRdb to the late 2010s). Libraries were made using the immunoSEQ multiplex PCR assay. TCRdb took this table from immuneACCESS and kept in-frame rearrangements with V and J called. Such tables lack part of the clones; where checked against another copy, unresolved V genes explain under half of the gap, and the rest is unexplained. This sample gives some 100,000 clones in total; approximately 94% of them show up just once. The leading ten clones occupy 0.95% to 1.5% of the sample. The starting material was peripheral blood, obtained in the second trimester of pregnancy. All receptors come from a female donor with multiple sclerosis, enrolled in a pregnancy study.

The rearrangement joins TRBV27 to TRBJ1-4; 8 bases fit TRBD1. Germline-derived CDR1 and CDR2 are MNHEY and SMNVEV (reference sequence). V lost 5 bases to trimming and J lost 3 bases; unmatched junction nucleotides: 8. This CDR3 region has 16 residues. This CDR3 reads CASSLGQGRPNEKLFF. DNA of the CDR3: TGTGCCAGCAGTCTCGGACAGGGTAGACCTAATGAAAAACTGTTTTTT.

The chain links TRBV7-2 to TRBJ1-6; tentatively, D is TRBD1 (6 bases). Germline CDR1 is SGHTA and CDR2 is FQGNSA. V shed 1 base and J shed 2 bases, with 9 bases lying between them. The CDR3 covers 16 residues. CDR3 sequence reads: CASSLVAGAYNSPLHF. The DNA of the CDR3 is TGTGCCAGCAGCTTAGTTGCAGGGGCCTATAATTCACCCCTCCACTTT.

V is TRBV7-2 and J is TRBJ1-1, with a weak D call TRBD1 (6 bases). Germline V lookup: CDR1 SGHTA, CDR2 FQGNSA. Trimming pared 1 base from V and 5 bases from J, leaving 14 bases between. The CDR3 is 15 amino acids. The CDR3 DNA sequence: TGTGCCAGCAGCTTAGGGGCCATGAGGGGGACTGAAGCTTTCTTT. Translated, it gives CASSLGAMRGTEAFF.

This rearrangement joins TRBV5-4 to TRBJ2-2; no firm D call. V was cut by 1 base and J by 0 bases, with 10 bases left in between. The CDR3 contains 16 residues. From germline, CDR1 is SGHNT and CDR2 YYREEE (reference sequence). CDR3 in amino acids: CASSLRSPANTGELFF. DNA of the CDR3: TGTGCCAGCAGCTTGAGGAGTCCGGCGAACACCGGGGAGCTGTTTTTT.

The rearrangement links TRBV7-9 to TRBJ1-5; D is ambiguous. The CDR3 consists of 15 residues. The germline V gene encodes CDR1 SEHNR and CDR2 FQNEAQ (reference sequence). Deletions cut 5 bases from V and 2 bases from J, with 13 bases between. In DNA, the CDR3 is TGTGCCAGCAGCCCCGGGCCCGGGGGCAATCAGCCCCAGCATTTT. Amino acids: CASSPGPGGNQPQHF.

This chain's CDR3 is CASSQVGRSNEQFF. The CDR3 nucleotides are TGTGCCAGCAGCCAAGTAGGGAGGTCCAATGAGCAGTTCTTC. The chain joins TRBV14 to TRBJ2-1, with D possibly being TRBD2 (6 bases). CDR3 length: 14 amino acids. Trimming took off 1 base at V and 6 bases at J, with 10 bases between the two ends. Germline-derived CDR1 and CDR2 are SGHDN and FVKESK. Full variable domain (missing parts from reference TRBV14 and TRBJ2-1): EAGVTQFPSHSVIEKGQTVTLRCDPISGHDNLYWYRRVMGKEIKFLLHFVKESKQDESGMPNNRFLAERTGGTYSTLKVQPAELEDSGVYFCASSQVGRSNEQFFGPGTRLTVL.

The chain employs TRBV6-1 and TRBJ1-2, with TRBD1 matching 7 bases. The CDR3 contains 14 residues. After removal of 8 bases from V and 2 bases from J, the junction contained 8 bases not matched to a gene. Germline V lookup: CDR1 MNHNS, CDR2 SASEGT. The CDR3 sequence is CASGQDRENYGYTF. CDR3 nucleotide sequence: TGTGCCAGCGGCCAAGACAGGGAAAACTATGGCTACACCTTC.

The CDR3 is CASSALAGFADTQYF. The DNA of the CDR3 is TGTGCCAGCAGCGCACTAGCGGGCTTTGCGGATACGCAGTATTTT. This sequence joins TRBV9 and TRBJ2-3; 9 bases are shared with TRBD2. The V gene end was trimmed by 3 bases and the J gene end by 6 bases; junction bases not matched to a gene: 8. Germline CDR1 reads SGDLS; CDR2 reads YYNGEE. This CDR3 contains 15 residues.

The V call is TRBV11-2, the J call TRBJ2-5; no clear D. From germline, CDR1 is SGHAT and CDR2 FQNNGV. The CDR3 totals 14 residues. V lost 1 base and J 2 bases, leaving 8 bases between the germline ends. The CDR3 sequence is CASSLVWPQETQYF. DNA of the CDR3: TGTGCCAGCAGCTTAGTATGGCCTCAAGAGACCCAGTACTTC.

The chain carries TRBV28 and TRBJ2-7; D possibly corresponds to TRBD1 (6 bases). The CDR3 has 13 residues. Trimming took off 11 bases at V and 4 bases at J, with 18 bases between the two ends. CDR1 is MDHEN, CDR2 SYDVKM, per germline. The CDR3 nucleotides are TGTGCCTGCGTCAGTGGGGGCGGTTACGAGCAGTACTTC. Translating it yields CACVSGGGYEQYF.

The rearrangement links TRBV11-2 to TRBJ2-4, with 8 bases aligning to TRBD2. The CDR3 runs to 17 residues. V trimming: 5 bases; J trimming: 1 base; junction bases outside the gene matches: 10. Germline CDR1 reads SGHAT; CDR2 reads FQNNGV. For the CDR3, the DNA is TGTGCCAGCAGCGCCCTCACAGCGGGAGTGGCCAAAAACATTCAGTACTTC. Its translation is CASSALTAGVAKNIQYF. Combining the CDR3 with reference TRBV11-2 and TRBJ2-4 gives the whole variable domain EAGVAQSPRYKIIEKRQSVAFWCNPISGHATLYWYQQILGQGPKLLIQFQNNGVVDDSQLPKDRFSAERLKGVDSTLKIQPAKLEDSAVYLCASSALTAGVAKNIQYFGAGTRLSVL.

This rearrangement joins TRBV6-5 to TRBJ1-5; 7 bases line up with TRBD1. V trimming: 5 bases; J trimming: 7 bases; junction bases outside the gene matches: 8. The CDR3 has 14 residues. The germline CDR1 and CDR2 sequences are MNHEY and SVGAGI. In DNA form, the CDR3 reads TGTGCCAGCAGTAATTTACAGGGGAGGCAGCCCCAGCATTTT. It specifies CASSNLQGRQPQHF.

This clone has only a few counts. The V gene is TRBV5-1, the J gene TRBJ2-7, with 8 bases identical to TRBD2. V was pared by 6 bases and J by 5 bases, with 4 bases of the junction left unmatched. Germline CDR1 SGHRS, CDR2 YFSETQ. The CDR3 is 12 amino acids. The chain's CDR3 is CASKREGNEQYF. The CDR3, as DNA: TGCGCCAGCAAACGGGAGGGGAACGAGCAGTACTTC. Looking up the rest from reference TRBV5-1 and TRBJ2-7 gives the full variable domain: KAGVTQTPRYLIKTRGQQVTLSCSPISGHRSVSWYQQTPGQGLQFLFEYFSETQRNKGNFPGRFSGRQFSNSRSEMNVSTLELGDSALYLCASKREGNEQYFGPGTRLTVT.

The chain has TRBV9 and TRBJ2-5; 7 positions agree with TRBD2. Germline CDR1 SGDLS, CDR2 YYNGEE. The V segment lost 3 bases and the J segment 4 bases; nucleotides outside the gene matches: 6. The CDR3 contains 14 residues. The CDR3 DNA is TGTGCCAGCAGCGGCGGCGGGAGAGTAGAGACCCAGTACTTC. Encoded protein: CASSGGGRVETQYF.

The CDR3: CASSKTGGGTEAFF. DNA for the CDR3: TGTGCCAGCAGCAAAACAGGGGGGGGGACTGAAGCTTTCTTT. This chain connects TRBV9 to TRBJ1-1, with TRBD1 matching 8 bases. V trimming: 4 bases; J trimming: 5 bases; junction bases outside the gene matches: 7. Germline V gene sequence: CDR1 SGDLS, CDR2 YYNGEE. The CDR3 is 14 residues long.

The rearrangement uses TRBV7-8 and TRBJ2-3; 11 bases agree with TRBD2. This CDR3 region has 15 residues. Trimming took 6 bases from V and 6 from J; bases not matched to a gene: 8. Germline CDR1 and CDR2: SGHVS and FQNEAQ. The CDR3 nucleotides are TGTGCCAGCAGTCCACTAGCGGGGGTAGGGGATACGCAGTATTTT. Protein sequence: CASSPLAGVGDTQYF.

Only one count was recorded for this clone. The gene calls are TRBV7-3 and TRBJ2-3; D might be TRBD2 (6 bases). Germline CDR1 and CDR2: SGHTA and FQGTGA. The CDR3 totals 19 residues. V shed 1 base and J shed 0 bases, with 20 bases lying between them. In DNA form, the CDR3 reads TGTGCCAGCAGCTTAAAAAAGGGGAAGGAGGGCCTTAGCACAGATACGCAGTATTTT. Translating it yields CASSLKKGKEGLSTDTQYF.

The chain links TRBV27 to TRBJ1-2; D call uncertain. This CDR3 is built from 15 residues. Per germline, CDR1 MNHEY and CDR2 SMNVEV (reference sequence). Trimming removed 2 bases at V and 0 bases at J, with 10 bases between. The CDR3 coding sequence is TGTGCCAGCAGTTTAGACCTTACAGCTAACTATGGCTACACCTTC. Its protein is CASSLDLTANYGYTF.

This clone appeared a single time. The chain is built from TRBV21-1 and TRBJ2-7; TRBD1 reflects the table's D call only, with no check against the DNA. TRBV21-1 is a listed pseudogene. The CDR3 length is 15 residues. In DNA, the CDR3 is TGTGCCAGCAGGCAACGGGACAGGGCTCCTTACGAGCAGTACTTC. Amino acid sequence: CASRQRDRAPYEQYF.

The rearrangement joins TRBV19 to TRBJ1-5; 9 bases fit TRBD1. Germline V gives CDR1 LNHDA, CDR2 SQIVND (reference sequence). Trimming took 6 bases from V and 4 from J; bases not matched to a gene: 7. The CDR3 totals 15 residues. CDR3 DNA: TGTGCCAGTAGGGCCGGGACAGGGAGTAATCAGCCCCAGCATTTT. Encoded protein: CASRAGTGSNQPQHF.

The V and J genes are TRBV10-3 and TRBJ1-1; the D gene is possibly TRBD1 (6 bases). The CDR3 is made up of 14 amino acids. Germline loops: CDR1 ENHRY, CDR2 SYGVKD. The V end was cut by 4 bases, the J end by 4 bases, with 13 bases between. CDR3 coding DNA: TGTGCCATCAGTGTACAGGGCGTCGGCACTGAAGCTTTCTTT. Protein sequence: CAISVQGVGTEAFF.

The J gene is TRBJ1-6, the V gene TRBV4-1; 7 bases are a match to TRBD1. The junction had 12 bases not matched to a gene; V was cut back by 4 bases and J by 0 bases. The CDR3 is 19 residues long. The germline gives CDR1 MGHRA, CDR2 YSYEKL. In DNA, the CDR3 is TGCGCCAGCAGCCGGACAGGCGACCCCAGGAGCTCCTATAATTCACCCCTCCACTTT. Protein sequence: CASSRTGDPRSSYNSPLHF.

The chain couples TRBV19 to TRBJ2-7; D not certain. The CDR3 is 12 amino acids. Germline CDR1 is LNHDA and CDR2 is SQIVND (reference sequence). V gave up 8 bases and J gave up 3 bases, with 11 bases separating them. CDR3 nucleotides: TGTGCCAGTCAAAGCGACGGCTACGAGCAGTACTTC. Translating it yields CASQSDGYEQYF. Full variable domain (outside the CDR3, taken from reference TRBV19 and TRBJ2-7): DGGITQSPKYLFRKEGQNVTLSCEQNLNHDAMYWYRQDPGQGLRLIYYSQIVNDFQKGDIAEGYSVSREKKESFPLTVTSAQKNPTAFYLCASQSDGYEQYFGPGTRLTVT.

The rearrangement links TRBV29-1 to TRBJ1-4; 9 bases agree with TRBD1. V was clipped by 7 bases and J by 5 bases; unmatched bases: 2. CDR3 length: 12 residues. Germline CDR1 SQVTM, CDR2 ANQGSEA. CDR3 in amino acids: CSGGQGNEKLFF. As DNA, the CDR3 is TGCAGCGGGGGACAGGGAAATGAAAAACTGTTTTTT.

The chain combines TRBV12-5 with TRBJ2-2, with 7 bases matching TRBD1. Germline V gene lookup returns CDR1 LGHNT and CDR2 FRNRAP. CDR3 length equals 16 residues. J gave up 1 base and V 6 bases, and 8 bases lay outside the gene matches. The DNA for the CDR3 is TGTGCTAGTGGCTTTTCCGGGACAGAGAACACCGGGGAGCTGTTTTTT. Translating it yields CASGFSGTENTGELFF.

CDR3 sequence (DNA): TGTGCCAGCAGCCAAGAGGTGACAGGGAACACTGAAGCTTTCTTT. Translating gives CASSQEVTGNTEAFF. The gene calls are TRBV4-2 and TRBJ1-1, with D possibly being TRBD1 (6 bases). V shed 0 bases and J shed 1 base, with 9 bases lying between them. The CDR3 consists of 15 residues. The germline V gene encodes CDR1 LGHNA and CDR2 YNFKEQ.

The gene calls are TRBV5-4 and TRBJ1-1; 7 nucleotides agree with TRBD1. The J segment lost 4 bases and the V segment lost 2 bases, leaving 5 bases of the junction unmatched. In germline, CDR1 is SGHNT, CDR2 YYREEE (reference sequence). The CDR3 is 14 residues long. CDR3: CASSLYRGSTEAFF. In nucleotides, the CDR3 is TGTGCCAGCAGCTTATACAGGGGAAGCACTGAAGCTTTCTTT.